Reported below is one TCR beta chain. Its antigen target is currently unknown. No per-base quality is available; no much larger clone lies one base away. This record comes from a study of T cell responses to AZD1222 COVID-19 vaccine (dated by TCRdb to about 2021). Study-wide context: TCR sequencing was performed for more than 230 trial participants, of whom roughly 200 were given two doses of AZD1222 and about 25 were given two doses of MenACWY control vaccine. Enrollment into the trials was organized by age into subgroups of 18-55, 56-69 and 70-plus years, and those subgroups contained roughly 140, 27 and 60 TCR-sequenced participants, respectively. What the authors observed across the whole study: Nearly half of unique spike-specific TCRs reportedly recognized epitopes outside regions mutated in the B.1.351 and B.1.1.7 variants. Participants were mostly white British and included more females than males, and it was suggested by the authors that clonal diversity may have been underestimated. Conclusions about previously exposed vaccinees are limited because only six or seven AZD1222 recipients were SARS-CoV-2 seropositive at baseline. No day 14 peak-response samples were available, so repertoires were characterized only after the peak T cell response. After two AZD1222 doses, spike-specific TCR breadth and depth were significantly higher than at day 0 and than in MenACWY recipients. CD4 TCRs associated with the vaccine covered the entire spike protein, and the dominant responses were in regions 160-218 and 743-854. The 56-69-year group was small, and its depth increase did not reach significance, likely because of low power.

CDR1 SGHVS and CDR2 FQNEAQ were looked up in the germline V gene. Clipping removes 1 base from V and 15 bases from J, with 11 as the unmatched junction base count. The CDR3 contains 14 residues, cysteine and phenylalanine counted. The sequence is cut down to CDR3 DNA, 42 bases in frame from base 1. The CDR3 regions of human TCRbeta chains were analyzed by immunosequencing. In the original analysis: TCRs in the repertoires were compared against a reference library of SARS-CoV-2-specific TCRs that had been generated with the MIRA antigen-specificity platform. Breadth was defined as the fraction of unique TCRs that were SARS-CoV-2-associated. Depth was defined as the fraction of total T cells that were SARS-CoV-2-associated. Using the MIRA data, each spike-specific TCR was assigned both to the spike region to which the TCR was reactive and to a CD4 or CD8 class. Log10-transformed breadth and depth values were compared by one-way ANOVA with Sidak's multiple comparisons tests. Held by TCRdb, this immuneACCESS table contains in-frame sequences only and omits some clones. Under half of the omission traces to an unresolved V gene where checked; the cause of the rest is unknown. The V and J calls and the clone size are those of that table, but D and trimming were determined from the DNA. This sample is represented by some 150,000 clones; just over 85% of them were singletons. 5% to 6% of the sample belongs to the ten largest clones.

Explained via the paper, the time point label denotes: about 28 days (+/-7) after the second vaccine dose. Because spike-specific TCR depth and breadth did not differ between the two schedules, AZD1222 recipients who got a second dose at roughly 4 weeks were pooled with those who got a second dose at roughly 12 weeks. Vaccinee samples were obtained from the UK trials COV001 and COV002, which included a single-blind randomized controlled phase 2/3 trial of AZD1222 (ChAdOx1 nCoV-19) in healthy adults. For TCRbeta chain sequencing, PBMC samples from trial participants were taken at day 0 and at day 28 after the second dose.

The rearranged chain carries TRBV7-8 and TRBJ2-4, and TRBD1 aligns with 8 junction nucleotides. This specimen was peripheral blood, taken 28 days after the second AZD1222 dose. The receptor was derived from an adult who received the AZD1222 COVID-19 vaccine. The CDR3 corresponds to CASSLESPDRATYF. The bases are TGTGCCAGCAGCTTAGAGTCCCCGGACAGGGCGACGTACTTC.